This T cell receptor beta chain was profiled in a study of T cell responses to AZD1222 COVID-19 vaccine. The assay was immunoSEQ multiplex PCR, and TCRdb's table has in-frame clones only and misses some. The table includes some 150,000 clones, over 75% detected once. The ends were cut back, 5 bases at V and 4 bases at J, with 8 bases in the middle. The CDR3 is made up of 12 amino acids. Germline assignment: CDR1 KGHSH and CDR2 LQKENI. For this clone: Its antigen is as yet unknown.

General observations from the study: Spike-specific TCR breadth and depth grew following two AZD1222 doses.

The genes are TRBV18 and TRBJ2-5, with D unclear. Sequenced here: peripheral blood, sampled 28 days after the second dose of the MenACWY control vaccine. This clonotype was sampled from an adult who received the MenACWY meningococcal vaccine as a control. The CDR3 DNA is TGTGCCAGCTCATTTAGAACAGAGACCCAGTACTTC. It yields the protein CASSFRTETQYF.